One and the same sample provided the 10 T cell receptor beta chains below, sequenced in a study of blood T cells in healthy people across ages. Then a second PCR, running roughly 7 to 11 cycles, was carried out with a sample-barcoded 5' primer and a J-beta primer mix. TCRdb used MiXCR to reprocess the 5' RACE reads, holding one entry per CDR3 protein. In the table there are some 1.5 million distinct CDR3 sequences, roughly 27% of which are singletons. The sequencing input was blood. The receptors were gathered from a woman under 40 in good health.

In this sample, this clonotype turned up a few times. The chain carries TRBV7-2 and TRBJ2-3, with unresolved D. Trimming removed 6 bases at V and 4 bases at J, with 11 bases between. The CDR3 is 13 amino acids. Germline values: CDR1 SGHTA, CDR2 FQGNSA. In DNA form, the CDR3 reads TGTGCCAGCAGAGGACGTTGGGCAGATACGCAGTATTTT. Amino acid sequence: CASRGRWADTQYF.

The chain couples TRBV7-9 to TRBJ1-1; 8 bases line up with TRBD1. The CDR3 length is 15 residues. CDR1 is SEHNR and CDR2 is FQNEAQ in the germline V gene (reference sequence). Trimming removed 4 bases from V and 0 bases from J; junction bases left unmatched: 4. The CDR3 sequence is CASSSGQGMNTEAFF. DNA of the CDR3: TGTGCCAGCAGCTCCGGACAGGGCATGAACACTGAAGCTTTCTTT.

This clonotype was observed a handful of times. One end of the junction fails to match germline, which may point to a read error. The chain uses TRBV12-5 and TRBJ2-3; D possibly uses TRBD1 or TRBD2 (5 bases each). The CDR3 is 14 amino acids. Germline V lookup: CDR1 LGHNT, CDR2 FRNRAP. The CDR3 nucleotides read TGTTCTAGTGGTTTGGGTCGGGGCGCGGATACGCAGTATTTT. This gives the protein CSSGLGRGADTQYF.

V usage is TRBV6-5 and J usage is TRBJ1-6; unclear D gene. The CDR3 extends over 18 amino acids. V was cut by 2 bases and J by 4 bases, with 18 bases left in between. Germline-derived CDR1 and CDR2 are MNHEY and SVGAGI. This CDR3 is CASSYGLGETAYNSPLHF. DNA for the CDR3: TGTGCCAGCAGTTACGGGCTTGGGGAGACCGCGTATAATTCACCCCTCCACTTT.

This chain connects TRBV7-9 to TRBJ1-2; no clear D gene. V shed 6 bases and J shed 1 base, with 6 bases lying between them. The CDR3 consists of 12 residues. CDR1 and CDR2 (germline): SEHNR, FQNEAQ (reference sequence). The CDR3 DNA follows: TGTGCCAGCAGTCACGTTAACTATGGCTACACCTTC. This translates into CASSHVNYGYTF. Full variable domain (outside the CDR3, taken from reference TRBV7-9 and TRBJ1-2): DTGVSQNPRHKITKRGQNVTFRCDPISEHNRLYWYRQTLGQGPEFLTYFQNEAQLEKSRLLSDRFSAERPKGSFSTLEIQRTEQGDSAMYLCASSHVNYGYTFGSGTRLTVV.

This clonotype was observed a few times. The chain's CDR3 is CASRVGGLYEQYF. For the CDR3, the DNA is TGTGCCAGCAGGGTCGGGGGGCTTTACGAGCAGTACTTC. The chain carries TRBV28 and TRBJ2-7; a possible D gene is TRBD2 (7 bases). This CDR3 region has 13 residues. Germline values: CDR1 MDHEN, CDR2 SYDVKM. V lost 6 bases and J lost 4, with 13 bases in between. The whole variable domain, remainder taken from reference TRBV28 and TRBJ2-7, is DVKVTQSSRYLVKRTGEKVFLECVQDMDHENMFWYRQDPGLGLRLIYFSYDVKMKEKGDIPEGYSVSREKKERFSLILESASTNQTSMYLCASRVGGLYEQYFGPGTRLTVT.

The rearrangement uses TRBV29-1 and TRBJ2-1; 7 bases agree with TRBD2. Trimming took 6 bases from V and 2 from J; bases not matched to a gene: 4. Germline V gene sequence: CDR1 SQVTM, CDR2 ANQGSEA. The CDR3 has 13 amino acids. CDR3 protein: CSVLGTTYNEQFF. Here the CDR3 DNA reads TGCAGCGTGCTTGGGACTACCTACAATGAGCAGTTCTTC.

This clonotype has ten or more counts. This chain links TRBV15 with TRBJ2-7; D gene ambiguous. CDR1 is LNHNV, CDR2 YYDKDF, per germline (reference sequence). There are 15 residues in the CDR3. V was cut by 0 bases and J by 1 base, with 10 bases left in between. In DNA form, the CDR3 reads TGTGCCACCAGCAGAGAAGGCTTTCCATCCTACGAGCAGTACTTC. Protein: CATSREGFPSYEQYF.

Comment on this clonotype: A read error is possible here, since a much larger clone lies one base away. The chain is built from TRBV28 and TRBJ2-3; TRBD2 aligns across 9 bases. The CDR3 extends over 16 amino acids. Per germline, CDR1 MDHEN and CDR2 SYDVKM. CDR3 nucleotides: TGTGCCAGCAGTTTTCTTAGCGGGGGTAGAGGAGATCCGCAGTATTTT. Residues: CASSFLSGGRGDPQYF.

Many counts were recorded for this clonotype. V and J are TRBV10-2 and TRBJ2-1, with 12 positions matching TRBD2. Germline trimming cut 10 bases from V and 3 bases from J; bases unmatched to any gene: 4. This CDR3 spans 14 amino acids. Germline assignment: CDR1 WSHSY and CDR2 SAAADI. CDR3 residues: CATKTSGGYNEQFF. The CDR3, as DNA: TGCGCCACCAAGACTAGCGGGGGCTACAATGAGCAGTTCTTC.